These T cell receptor beta chains were read from a single sample in a study of shared clonotypes between healthy human individuals. Clones were sequenced by immunoSEQ multiplex PCR, and TCRdb holds only the in-frame ones, with some missing. The sample includes about 530,000 clones, about 75% seen only once; the top ten take around 12%. Sequencing input: PBMCs. These receptors all stem from a woman between 40 and 55 years old in good health. Some clones in this sample may be carry-over from other donors' samples. Each CDR3 is given with its conserved first and last residue. D genes are given only for firm matches. Expanded clones are given a class, and other clones once, few, many or no size at all.

-,-,15,TRBV6-5,TRBJ2-5,CASSRSRTFGETQYF,TGTGCCAGCAGTCGGTCTCGGACCTTCGGAGAGACCCAGTACTTC
-,-,14,TRBV7-2,TRBJ1-1,CASSLDGWHTEAFF,TGTGCCAGCAGCTTAGATGGCTGGCACACTGAAGCTTTCTTT
-,few,16,TRBV4-1,TRBJ2-3,CASSQWPAPGSDTQYF,TGCGCCAGCAGCCAATGGCCTGCCCCCGGTTCAGATACGCAGTATTTT
-,-,11,TRBV29-1,TRBJ1-5,CSVSSGEPQHF,TGCAGCGTGAGCAGTGGTGAGCCCCAGCATTTT
TRBD1,-,15,TRBV10-1,TRBJ2-7,CASSDTPGQGDEQYF,TGCGCCAGCAGTGATACTCCGGGACAGGGAGATGAGCAGTACTTC
TRBD2,-,18,TRBV5-4,TRBJ2-5,CASSLVGTSGGVMETQYF,TGTGCCAGCAGCTTGGTCGGGACTAGCGGGGGGGTAATGGAGACCCAGTACTTC
-,-,12,TRBV5-6,TRBJ2-1,CASSLVESEQFF,TGTGCCAGCAGCTTGGTGGAGTCTGAGCAGTTCTTC
-,-,13,TRBV30,TRBJ1-6,CAWNFNRNSPLHF,TGTGCCTGGAACTTTAACAGGAATTCACCCCTCCACTTT
TRBD2,-,18,TRBV7-2,TRBJ2-2,CASSLPTSGITNVGELFF,TGTGCCAGCAGCTTACCTACTAGCGGGATTACCAACGTCGGGGAGCTGTTTTTT
-,-,17,TRBV28,TRBJ1-5,CATNLSGGTHHWQPQHF,TGTGCCACTAACCTCTCCGGGGGCACTCATCATTGGCAGCCCCAGCATTTT
-,-,14,TRBV7-9,TRBJ2-2,CASSVVQGTGELFF,TGTGCCAGCAGCGTCGTGCAGGGGACCGGGGAGCTGTTTTTT
-,-,20,TRBV21-1,TRBJ2-3,CASSEKSLAGAHRCTDTQYF,TGTGCCAGCAGCGAAAAGTCGCTAGCGGGAGCACATCGTTGCACAGATACGCAGTATTTT
-,-,13,TRBV25-1,TRBJ1-1,CASSEYSETEAFF,TGTGCCAGCAGTGAATACTCCGAGACTGAAGCTTTCTTT
TRBD2,-,16,TRBV5-1,TRBJ2-6,CASSVSGVSGADVLTF,TGCGCCAGCAGCGTTAGCGGGGTGTCTGGGGCCGACGTCCTGACTTTC
TRBD2,-,12,TRBV29-1,TRBJ2-2,CSVPGGRGELFF,TGCAGCGTTCCGGGAGGGCGCGGGGAGCTGTTTTTT
-,-,15,TRBV25-1,TRBJ1-1,CASSDTAAGNTEAFF,TGTGCCAGCAGTGATACTGCGGCGGGGAACACTGAAGCTTTCTTT
-,-,13,TRBV7-2,TRBJ2-2,CASSLVKHGELFF,TGTGCCAGCAGCTTAGTGAAGCACGGGGAGCTGTTTTTT
TRBD2,-,14,TRBV9,TRBJ2-1,CASTAGGGLNEQFF,TGTGCCAGCACCGCGGGGGGAGGGTTGAATGAGCAGTTCTTC
-,-,12,TRBV7-9,TRBJ2-5,CASSLLQETQYF,TGTGCCAGCAGCCTCCTCCAAGAGACCCAGTACTTC
TRBD2,-,13,TRBV29-1,TRBJ2-1,CSGSSGSYNEQFF,TGCAGCGGCTCTAGCGGCTCCTACAATGAGCAGTTCTTC
-,-,15,TRBV5-1,TRBJ1-3,CASSADGPSGNTIYF,TGCGCCAGCAGCGCGGACGGCCCCTCTGGAAACACCATATATTTT
-,-,17,TRBV19,TRBJ2-3,CASSIRVGPGLGDTQYF,TGTGCCAGTAGTATTAGGGTCGGCCCAGGGCTGGGGGATACGCAGTATTTT
-,-,13,TRBV5-4,TRBJ1-2,CAGGEHTNYGYTF,TGTGCCGGTGGGGAGCACACTAACTATGGCTACACCTTC
-,-,15,TRBV7-2,TRBJ2-7,CASSLSPYGTYEQYF,TGTGCCAGCAGCTTAAGTCCGTACGGAACCTACGAGCAGTACTTC
-,few,13,TRBV15,TRBJ2-7,CATSRDYNYEQYF,TGTGCCACCAGCAGAGATTATAACTACGAGCAGTACTTC
TRBD2,-,16,TRBV7-3,TRBJ2-3,CASSLIAGGLTDTQYF,TGTGCCAGCAGCTTAATAGCGGGAGGGCTCACAGATACGCAGTATTTT
TRBD1,-,14,TRBV5-1,TRBJ1-2,CASSWTGGRYGYTF,TGCGCCAGCAGCTGGACAGGGGGTCGCTATGGCTACACCTTC
TRBD1,once,16,TRBV18,TRBJ2-1,CASSPTGAGGLYEQFF,TGTGCCAGCTCACCAACCGGGGCAGGGGGTTTGTATGAGCAGTTCTTC
TRBD2,once,15,TRBV30,TRBJ2-7,CAWSRPLAGGVEQYF,TGTGCCTGGAGTCGTCCACTAGCGGGAGGCGTCGAGCAGTACTTC
-,-,17,TRBV7-2,TRBJ1-3,CASSLEFPGYSGNTIYF,TGTGCCAGCAGCTTAGAGTTCCCGGGTTACTCTGGAAACACCATATATTTT
TRBD1,-,14,TRBV19,TRBJ2-1,CASREQGEGNEQFF,TGTGCCAGTAGGGAGCAGGGGGAAGGCAATGAGCAGTTCTTC
-,few,16,TRBV9,TRBJ2-2,CASSVGRTHPTGELFF,TGTGCCAGCAGCGTAGGTCGGACACACCCCACCGGGGAGCTGTTTTTT
TRBD1,-,14,TRBV30,TRBJ2-7,CAWSVETGHYEQYF,TGTGCCTGGAGTGTGGAGACAGGGCATTACGAGCAGTACTTC
-,many,14,TRBV10-1,TRBJ2-1,CASSESSVTNEQFF,TGCGCCAGCAGTGAGTCTAGCGTTACGAATGAGCAGTTCTTC
TRBD1,-,14,TRBV5-1,TRBJ1-1,CASSTEGAGTEAFF,TGCGCCAGCAGTACGGAGGGGGCGGGCACTGAAGCTTTCTTT
-,-,16,TRBV5-1,TRBJ2-1,CASSLTGHAGYNEQFF,TGCGCCAGCAGCTTGACGGGACACGCGGGTTACAATGAGCAGTTCTTC
-,-,13,TRBV2,TRBJ1-1,CASSEAGDGPAFF,TGTGCCAGCAGTGAAGCCGGGGACGGACCGGCTTTCTTT